This record concerns one T cell receptor (beta chain) sequence. Its antigen is unknown. The length of the CDR3 is 15 residues. The trim removed 5 bases at V and 0 bases at J, leaving 3 bases unmatched. Per germline, CDR1 SGHRS and CDR2 YFSETQ. These data come from a study of radiotherapy plus CTLA-4 blockade in lung cancer. Study-level findings and limits: Strongest reported response predictors: early blood clone changes and post-radiation interferon-beta.

Assay used: immunoSEQ multiplex PCR; TCRdb lists only in-frame clones, some missing. The sample consists of roughly 93,000 clones, 80% to 85% of them appearing once. The material sequenced was peripheral blood, taken from a patient treated with radiotherapy plus ipilimumab. This sequence originates from a human donor with non-small cell lung cancer who had a partial response to radiotherapy plus ipilimumab. The V call is TRBV5-1, the J call TRBJ2-3; 10 positions agree with TRBD2. CDR3 in DNA: TGCGCCAGCAGAACTAGCGGGACTAGCACAGATACGCAGTATTTT. Translating it yields CASRTSGTSTDTQYF.